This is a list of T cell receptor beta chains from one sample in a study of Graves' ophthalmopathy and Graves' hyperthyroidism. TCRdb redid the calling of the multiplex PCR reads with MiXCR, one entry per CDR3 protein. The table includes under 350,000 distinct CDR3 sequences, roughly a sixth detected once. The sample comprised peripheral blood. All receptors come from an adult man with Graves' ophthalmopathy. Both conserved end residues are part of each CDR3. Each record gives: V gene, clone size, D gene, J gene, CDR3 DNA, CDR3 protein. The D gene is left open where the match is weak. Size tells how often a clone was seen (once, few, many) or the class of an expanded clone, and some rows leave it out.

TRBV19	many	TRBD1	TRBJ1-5	TGTGCCAGTAGTGGACCGGGACAGGGCTTACAGCCCCAGCATTTT	CASSGPGQGLQPQHF
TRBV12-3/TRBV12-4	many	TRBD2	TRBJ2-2	TGTGCCAGCAGTAGAGGACTAGGAAACACCGGGGAGCTGTTTTTT	CASSRGLGNTGELFF
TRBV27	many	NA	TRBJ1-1	TGTGCCAGCAGTAAGCCAAGGACGGGCGGAGCTGAAGCTTTCTTT	CASSKPRTGGAEAFF
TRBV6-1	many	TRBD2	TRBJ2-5	TGTGCCAGCAGGCCTCGGGGGGTCCAAGAGACCCAGTACTTC	CASRPRGVQETQYF
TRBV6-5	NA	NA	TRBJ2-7	TGTGCCAGCAGTTACTCTTCCGGAGCCGAGCAGTACTTC	CASSYSSGAEQYF
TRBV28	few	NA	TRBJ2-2	TGTGCCAGCAGTTTTTCCAGGGGTGCCACCGGGGAGCTGTTTTTT	CASSFSRGATGELFF
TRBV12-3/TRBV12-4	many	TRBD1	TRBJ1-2	TGTGCCAGCAGTGTGGGGGGACAGGGTTTCGCTGGCTACACCTTC	CASSVGGQGFAGYTF
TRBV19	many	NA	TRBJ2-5	TGTGCCAGTAGTATCGGTCAGGGGAGGGGAGAGACCCAGTACTTC	CASSIGQGRGETQYF
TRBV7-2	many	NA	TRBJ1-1	TGTGCCAGCAGCTTAGTTCTGGACCCGGAAGCTTTCTTT	CASSLVLDPEAFF
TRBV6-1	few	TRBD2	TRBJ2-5	TGTGCCAGCAGTGAAGCGCGAGTAGCGGGAGGGCCCGGAGTAGAGACCCAGTACTTC	CASSEARVAGGPGVETQYF
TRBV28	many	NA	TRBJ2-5	TGTGCCAGCATCCTAGAGGAGGGGTCGGACCAAGAGACCCAGTACTTC	CASILEEGSDQETQYF
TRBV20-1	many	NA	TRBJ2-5	TGCAGTGCAAAAAAAATCGAGACCCAGTACTTC	CSAKKIETQYF
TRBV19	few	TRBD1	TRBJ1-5	TGTGCCAGTAGTCCGGACAGGGGCGCTAGCAATCAGCCCCAGCATTTT	CASSPDRGASNQPQHF
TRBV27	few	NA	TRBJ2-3	TGTGCCAGCAGTCGAGGGGGAGATACGCAGTATTTT	CASSRGGDTQYF
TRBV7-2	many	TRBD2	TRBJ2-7	TGTGCCAGCAGCTTAGCCCCGGGAGGACCCTACGAGCAGTACTTC	CASSLAPGGPYEQYF
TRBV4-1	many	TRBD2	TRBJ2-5	TGCGCCAGCAGCCAAGCGCAGAGCGGGAGTGGGGAGACCCAGTACTTC	CASSQAQSGSGETQYF
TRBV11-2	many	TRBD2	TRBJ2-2	TGTGCCAGCAGCTGGAGGACTAGCGGGGTCACCGGGGAGCTGTTTTTT	CASSWRTSGVTGELFF
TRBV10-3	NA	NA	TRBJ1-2	TGTGCCATCAGTGACGAGGCGAAACTCTATGGCTACATCTTC	CAISDEAKLYGYIF
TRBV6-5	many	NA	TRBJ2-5	TGTGCCAGCAGTTACAGGAGCCCGGGGGAGACCCAGTACTTC	CASSYRSPGETQYF
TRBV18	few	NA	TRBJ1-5	TGTGCCAGCTCACTACGACAGGTTAATGGCAATCAGCCCCAGCATTTT	CASSLRQVNGNQPQHF
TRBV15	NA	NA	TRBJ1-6	TGTGCCACCAGCAGAGAGGGAAGCAACTCACCCCTCCACTTT	CATSREGSNSPLHF
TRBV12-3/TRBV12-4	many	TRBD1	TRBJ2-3	TGTGCCAGCAAAGCCGGGACAGGCACAGATACGCAGTATTTT	CASKAGTGTDTQYF
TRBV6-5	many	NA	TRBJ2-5	TGTGCCAGCAGTTACTCCCCCGCAGGGAGGGAGACCCAGTACTTC	CASSYSPAGRETQYF
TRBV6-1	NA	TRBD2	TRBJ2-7	TGTGCCAGTGCACCCCTACTAGCGGGGGATTACGAGCAGTACTTC	CASAPLLAGDYEQYF
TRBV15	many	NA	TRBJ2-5	TGTGCCACCAGCAGCTTCAACGGCAGGGTGGAGACCCAGTACTTC	CATSSFNGRVETQYF
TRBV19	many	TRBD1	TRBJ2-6	TGTGCCAGTAGTAGGGACAGAGGAACCGGGTTCCTGACTTTC	CASSRDRGTGFLTF
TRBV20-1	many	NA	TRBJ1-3	TGCAGTGCTACCCGAGGGGCTCCCTCTGGAAACACCATATATTTT	CSATRGAPSGNTIYF
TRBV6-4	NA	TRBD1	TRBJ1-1	TGTGCCAGCGAGACGGGACAGGGGGCCACTGAAGCTTTCTTT	CASETGQGATEAFF
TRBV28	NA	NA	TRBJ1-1	TGTGCCAGCTCATTAGGCGGACATTGGAACACTGAAGCTTTCTTT	CASSLGGHWNTEAFF
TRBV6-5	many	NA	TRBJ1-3	TGTGCCAGCACTTGGGACTCTGGAAACACCATATATTTT	CASTWDSGNTIYF
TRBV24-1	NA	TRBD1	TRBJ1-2	TGTGCCACCAGTGACCGCAGGGGGCCTCTTGGCTACACCTTC	CATSDRRGPLGYTF
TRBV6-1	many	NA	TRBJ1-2	TGTGCCAGCAGTGAAACAGCGTCGGGAGGCTACACCTTC	CASSETASGGYTF
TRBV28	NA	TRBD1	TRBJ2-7	TGTGCCAGCAGTGGGTGGGTGACAGGGGACTCCTACGAGCAGTACTTC	CASSGWVTGDSYEQYF
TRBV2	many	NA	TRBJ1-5	TGTGCCAGCAGCCGAGGGGAGGGCAATCAGCCCCAGCATTTT	CASSRGEGNQPQHF
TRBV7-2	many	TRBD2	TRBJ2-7	TGTGCCAGCAGCTTAGCGTCGACTAGCGGGAGTCTCGAGCAGTACTTC	CASSLASTSGSLEQYF
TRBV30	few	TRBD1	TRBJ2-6	TGTGCCTGGAGCGGATTTTTCGACAGGGGGCCTGGGGCCAACGTCCTGACTTTC	CAWSGFFDRGPGANVLTF
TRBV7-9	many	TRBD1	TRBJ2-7	TGTGCCAGCAGCCCTCCCCCGGGACAGGGGACCTACGAGCAGTACTTC	CASSPPPGQGTYEQYF
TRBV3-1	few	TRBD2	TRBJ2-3	TGTGCCAGCAGCGTATGGCGGGAGGTTCGAGATACGCAGTATTTT	CASSVWREVRDTQYF
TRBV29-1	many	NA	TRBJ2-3	TGCAGCGTTGAAGATCGGAGGAGCACAGATACGCAGTATTTT	CSVEDRRSTDTQYF
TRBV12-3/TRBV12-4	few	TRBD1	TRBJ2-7	TGTGCCAGCAGTGCTCCCGGGACAGGGCTCGACGAGCAGTACTTC	CASSAPGTGLDEQYF
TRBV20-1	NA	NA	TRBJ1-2	TGCAGTGCTAGAGATAGAACGAGGGGGTATGGCTACACCTTC	CSARDRTRGYGYTF